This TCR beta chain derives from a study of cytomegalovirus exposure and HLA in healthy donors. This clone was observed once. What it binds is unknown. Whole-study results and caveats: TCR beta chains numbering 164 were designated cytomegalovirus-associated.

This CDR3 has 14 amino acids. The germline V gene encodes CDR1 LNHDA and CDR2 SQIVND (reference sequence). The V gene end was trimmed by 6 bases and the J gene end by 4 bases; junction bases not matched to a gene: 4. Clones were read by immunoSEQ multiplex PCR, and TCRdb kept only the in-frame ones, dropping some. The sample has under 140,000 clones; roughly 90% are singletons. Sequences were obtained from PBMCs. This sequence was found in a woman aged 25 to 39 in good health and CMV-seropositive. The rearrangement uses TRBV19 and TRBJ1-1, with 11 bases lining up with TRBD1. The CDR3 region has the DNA TGTGCCAGTAGGTCGGACAGGGGGCGCACTGAAGCTTTCTTT. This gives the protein CASRSDRGRTEAFF.